These 22 T cell receptor beta chains were all obtained from the same sample, sequenced in a study of blood T cell repertoires in COVID-19. Produced via immunoSEQ multiplex PCR; TCRdb's table is partial and in-frame only. The sample carries fewer than 200,000 clones, roughly 86% recorded once. The sequenced sample consisted of peripheral blood. Receptors originate from a man aged 35 to 55 with active or convalescent COVID-19.

The chain employs TRBV3-1 (or the pseudogene TRBV3-2) and TRBJ1-2, with D hard to call. CDR1 and CDR2 from the germline V gene are LGHDT and YNNKEL (reference sequence). This CDR3 spans 11 amino acids. Trimming pared 2 bases from V and 5 bases from J, leaving 3 bases between. CDR3 sequence (DNA): TGTGCCAGCAGCCAACAGTATGGCTACACCTTC. Translated, it gives CASSQQYGYTF.

The rearrangement joins TRBV27 to TRBJ1-1, with no clear D. Germline V gene sequence: CDR1 MNHEY, CDR2 SMNVEV (reference sequence). Trimming left V 2 bases short and J 1 base short, with 14 bases between. CDR3 size: 16 residues. The CDR3 here is CASSLLRARGNTEAFF. Written as DNA, the CDR3 is TGTGCCAGCAGTTTACTACGCGCCCGAGGGAACACTGAAGCTTTCTTT.

The chain couples TRBV5-4 to TRBJ2-5; D perhaps matches TRBD2 (6 bases). V lost 0 bases and J 0 bases, leaving 12 bases between the germline ends. Germline lookup yields CDR1 SGHNT and CDR2 YYREEE (reference sequence). The CDR3 length is 16 residues. This CDR3 reads CASSLGGNSYQETQYF. CDR3 nucleotide sequence: TGTGCCAGCAGCTTGGGCGGGAACTCGTACCAAGAGACCCAGTACTTC. The entire variable domain, with the rest obtained from reference TRBV5-4 and TRBJ2-5, is as follows: ETGVTQSPTHLIKTRGQQVTLRCSSQSGHNTVSWYQQALGQGPQFIFQYYREEENGRGNFPPRFSGLQFPNYSSELNVNALELDDSALYLCASSLGGNSYQETQYFGPGTRLLVL.

The chain couples TRBV28 to TRBJ1-6; no reliable D call. This CDR3 is built from 12 residues. Germline CDR1 MDHEN, CDR2 SYDVKM. V shed 10 bases and J shed 7 bases, with 11 bases lying between them. CDR3: CATEVLNSPLHF. Written as DNA, the CDR3 is TGTGCCACCGAGGTATTGAATTCACCCCTCCACTTT.

In regard to this clone: Different DNA sequences within this sample yield the same CDR3. The J gene is TRBJ1-5, the V gene TRBV6-2 or TRBV6-3, with TRBD1 matching over 9 bases. Unmatched junction bases numbered 8, after V lost 4 bases and J lost 7 bases. This CDR3 region has 15 residues. CDR1 and CDR2 (germline): MNHEY, SVGEGT. CDR3 in amino acids: CASSLPGTGWQPQHF. The CDR3 DNA follows: TGTGCCAGCAGTTTGCCCGGGACAGGGTGGCAGCCCCAGCATTTT.

A single count supports this clone. The chain carries TRBV5-1 and TRBJ1-5, with TRBD1 identical over 7 bases. CDR1 SGHRS and CDR2 YFSETQ come from the germline V gene. V dropped 0 bases and J dropped 5; count of bases not matched to a gene: 5. CDR3 size: 15 residues. CDR3 nucleotides: TGCGCCAGCAGCTTGGCCACAGGGGTTGATCAGCCCCAGCATTTT. It is translated as CASSLATGVDQPQHF.

A remark on this clone: One junction end does not reproduce the germline sequence, and a read error may be involved. The chain recombines TRBV7-7 with TRBJ2-1, with 7 bases lining up with TRBD1. The CDR3 has 13 residues. Germline V gene sequence: CDR1 SSHAT, CDR2 FNYEAQ (reference sequence). The CDR3 reads CASSLGGRGEQFF. The CDR3 DNA reads as TGTGCTAGCAGCTTAGGGGGCCGAGGTGAGCAGTTCTTC.

The chain is built from TRBV4-3 and TRBJ2-3, with TRBD2 identical over 13 bases. Per germline, CDR1 LGHNA and CDR2 YSLEER. The junction had 5 bases not matched to a gene; V was cut back by 2 bases and J by 6 bases. The CDR3 runs 16 residues. CDR3: CASSQSGTSGVDTQYF. In DNA, the CDR3 is TGCGCCAGCAGCCAATCCGGGACTAGCGGGGTGGATACGCAGTATTTT.

The chain employs TRBV19 and TRBJ2-3, with D possibly matching TRBD1 (6 bases). V was cut by 5 bases and J by 3 bases, with 9 bases left in between. The CDR3 totals 13 residues. Per germline, CDR1 LNHDA and CDR2 SQIVND (reference sequence). The CDR3, as DNA: TGTGCCAGTAGTCTCGGACAGACAGATACGCAGTATTTT. It yields the protein CASSLGQTDTQYF.

The rearrangement joins TRBV9 to TRBJ2-5; TRBD2 might be the D (5 bases). Germline-derived CDR1 and CDR2 are SGDLS and YYNGEE. V was shortened by 0 bases and J by 5 bases, with 14 bases between the two germline ends. The CDR3 contains 15 residues. CDR3 residues: CASSVAGGPAETQYF. CDR3 DNA: TGTGCCAGCAGCGTAGCTGGAGGTCCAGCGGAGACCCAGTACTTC.

The table lists this clone with a count of one. Here the CDR3 reads CAISEGGGGEAFF. Written as DNA, the CDR3 is TGTGCCATCAGTGAAGGGGGGGGAGGGGAAGCTTTCTTT. The chain has TRBV10-3 and TRBJ1-1; TRBD1 is a possible D gene (6 bases). Trimming pared 3 bases from V and 8 bases from J, leaving 13 bases between. The CDR3 is 13 residues long. Germline CDR1 is ENHRY and CDR2 is SYGVKD.

The chain uses TRBV5-1 and TRBJ2-2, with TRBD2 matching 8 bases. Germline CDR1 reads SGHRS; CDR2 reads YFSETQ. V trimming: 3 bases; J trimming: 3 bases; junction bases outside the gene matches: 1. The CDR3 runs 14 residues. CDR3 protein: CASSSGGYTGELFF. In nucleotides, the CDR3 is TGCGCCAGCAGCTCGGGGGGGTACACCGGGGAGCTGTTTTTT.

The chain couples TRBV6-4 to TRBJ1-3; D not resolved. Trimming pared 2 bases from V and 2 bases from J, leaving 7 bases between. The germline V gene encodes CDR1 MRHNA and CDR2 SNTAGT. This CDR3 has 14 residues. The DNA of the CDR3 is TGTGCCAGCAGTGACGACACGGCTGGAAACACCATATATTTT. This codes for CASSDDTAGNTIYF.

The chain carries TRBV15 and TRBJ1-5, with TRBD1 as a possible D gene (6 bases). The V end was cut by 5 bases, the J end by 0 bases, with 14 bases between. The CDR3 runs to 16 residues. In germline, CDR1 is LNHNV, CDR2 YYDKDF (reference sequence). This chain's CDR3 is CATSRLRQVSNQPQHF. CDR3 DNA sequence: TGTGCCACCAGCCGCCTTCGACAGGTTAGCAATCAGCCCCAGCATTTT.

This sequence joins TRBV11-3 and TRBJ1-1; perhaps TRBD1 as D (5 bases). CDR3 length equals 14 residues. The germline V gene has CDR1 SGHNT and CDR2 YENEEA. V lost 5 bases and J 1 base, leaving 11 bases between the germline ends. CDR3 bases: TGTGCCAGCAGCCCCGGACACTCGAACACTGAAGCTTTCTTT. It translates to CASSPGHSNTEAFF.

V gene TRBV9 combines with J gene TRBJ1-3; D is possibly TRBD1 (6 bases). V was cut by 4 bases and J by 8 bases, with 28 bases left in between. There are 18 residues in the CDR3. The V gene's germline CDR1 is SGDLS and CDR2 YYNGEE. The CDR3 coding sequence is TGTGCCAGCAGCTCACGTGGTGGTGGAAGCGGACAGACGGACACCATATATTTT. It yields the protein CASSSRGGGSGQTDTIYF.

The rearrangement joins TRBV19 to TRBJ2-1, with no clear D. V lost 6 bases and J 9 bases, leaving 15 bases between the germline ends. The CDR3 runs to 13 residues. CDR1 is LNHDA and CDR2 is SQIVND in the germline V gene (reference sequence). CDR3 protein: CASSALLVVEQFF. The CDR3 DNA follows: TGTGCCAGTAGCGCCCTCCTAGTCGTTGAGCAGTTCTTC.

The chain couples TRBV4-2 to TRBJ2-2; D gene unclear. Germline CDR1 is LGHNA and CDR2 is YNFKEQ. The CDR3 length is 13 residues. Between the trimmed V and J ends, which lost 0 bases and 7 bases, there was a span of 6 bases. This CDR3 reads CASSQEVSGELFF. The CDR3 DNA reads as TGTGCCAGCAGCCAAGAAGTCAGCGGGGAGCTGTTTTTT.

The V gene is TRBV2, the J gene TRBJ2-5, with 7 bases fitting TRBD1. The V segment lost 5 bases and the J segment 1 base; nucleotides outside the gene matches: 7. Germline CDR1 reads SNHLY; CDR2 reads FYNNEI. This CDR3 spans 15 amino acids. The CDR3 region is CASSPLTGSQETQYF. In DNA, the CDR3 is TGTGCCAGCAGTCCCCTGACAGGGAGCCAAGAGACCCAGTACTTC.

V gene TRBV11-1 combines with J gene TRBJ2-2, with TRBD2 matching over 7 bases. The CDR3 sequence is 15 residues long. Germline loops: CDR1 SGHAT, CDR2 FQDESV (reference sequence). V lost 4 bases and J lost 5; bases outside the gene matches: 7. The CDR3 DNA sequence: TGTGCCAGCAGCTCCGATGGGACTACAACCGGGGAGCTGTTTTTT. Encoded protein: CASSSDGTTTGELFF. Full variable domain (remainder filled in from reference TRBV11-1 and TRBJ2-2): EAEVAQSPRYKITEKSQAVAFWCDPISGHATLYWYRQILGQGPELLVQFQDESVVDDSQLPKDRFSAERLKGVDSTLKIQPAELGDSAMYLCASSSDGTTTGELFFGEGSRLTVL.

There are a few counts of this clone. The V call is TRBV5-1, the J call TRBJ1-1; the D is unclear. Germline CDR1 SGHRS, CDR2 YFSETQ. The V end lost 3 bases, the J end lost 1 base, and 13 bases lay between the germline ends. The CDR3 sequence is 15 residues long. As DNA, the CDR3 is TGCGCCAGCAGCTCGCTCACGGCAGGGAACACTGAAGCTTTCTTT. Translated: CASSSLTAGNTEAFF. Looking up the rest from reference TRBV5-1 and TRBJ1-1 gives the full variable domain: KAGVTQTPRYLIKTRGQQVTLSCSPISGHRSVSWYQQTPGQGLQFLFEYFSETQRNKGNFPGRFSGRQFSNSRSEMNVSTLELGDSALYLCASSSLTAGNTEAFFGQGTRLTVV.

This chain joins TRBV28 and TRBJ1-1, with 7 bases aligning to TRBD1. Losses at the gene ends were 2 bases for V and 1 base for J; bases not matched to a gene: 10. This CDR3 region has 17 residues. Germline lookup yields CDR1 MDHEN and CDR2 SYDVKM. Here the CDR3 reads CASSLRPPQGENTEAFF. The CDR3, as DNA: TGTGCCAGCAGTTTACGCCCGCCGCAGGGGGAGAACACTGAAGCTTTCTTT.